This TCR beta chain was sequenced in a study of PD-1 blockade in classical Hodgkin lymphoma. CDR1 is SNHLY and CDR2 is FYNNEI in the germline V gene. V shed 11 bases and J 4 bases; nucleotides not matched to a gene: 12. CDR3 length equals 14 residues. Sequencing was performed with immunoSEQ multiplex PCR; in TCRdb, only in-frame clones are kept and a portion is missing. The sample has about 110,000 clones; nearly 90% are singletons. All patients experienced relapse after autologous stem cell transplantation, and brentuximab vedotin exposure was variable. The clonotype originates from a human donor with classical Hodgkin lymphoma. This sample comprised peripheral blood mononuclear cells (PBMCs), obtained before the second cycle of nivolumab. The J gene is TRBJ1-2, the V gene TRBV2; TRBD1 agrees at 8 bases. The CDR3 spells CAVTQGAGGYGYTF. CDR3 nucleotides: TGTGCCGTTACCCAGGGGGCAGGCGGCTATGGCTACACCTTC.